The 20 T cell receptor beta chains given below trace back to one sample, sequenced in a study of T-cell memory formation after mild COVID-19. TCRdb independently ran MiXCR on the 5' RACE reads; one entry per CDR3 protein. The sample records some 290,000 distinct CDR3 sequences, 16% being singletons. The sequenced sample consisted of PBMCs or a T cell subset sorted from them (not recorded which). The receptors here all came from a young man who had mild COVID-19 (a few samples of this study predate the infection). Cell type and time point are not known.

There are a few counts of this clonotype. The chain recombines TRBV12-3 or TRBV12-4 with TRBJ2-3, with D possibly called TRBD1 or TRBD2 (6 bases each). Trimming cost V 3 bases and J 6 bases, with 10 bases left between them. The CDR3 is 13 amino acids. CDR3 sequence (DNA): TGTGCCAGCAGTTTCTGGGGGGCTGATACGCAGTATTTT. Amino acid sequence: CASSFWGADTQYF.

This clonotype was detected only a few times. This chain links TRBV7-2 with TRBJ2-1; 10 nucleotides line up with TRBD2. Germline loops: CDR1 SGHTA, CDR2 FQGNSA. This CDR3 spans 15 amino acids. The trim removed 5 bases at V and 3 bases at J, leaving 4 bases unmatched. CDR3 loop: CASSPLAGDYNEQFF. In DNA, the CDR3 is TGTGCCAGCAGCCCGCTAGCGGGGGACTACAATGAGCAGTTCTTC.

This clonotype was counted only a few times. The chain couples TRBV20-1 to TRBJ2-2; tentative D call: TRBD1 (6 bases). CDR3 size: 13 residues. Germline CDR1 and CDR2: DFQATT and SNEGSKA (reference sequence). The CDR3 DNA is TGCAGATACCGGGACACCAACACCGGGGAGCTGTTTTTT. This codes for CRYRDTNTGELFF.

This clonotype was observed a handful of times. CDR3 residues: CASSQETPGLLNTEAFF. DNA for the CDR3: TGTGCCAGCAGCCAGGAGACTCCCGGACTCCTGAACACTGAAGCTTTCTTT. V gene TRBV3-1 combines with J gene TRBJ1-1; D unclear. Trimming pared 3 bases from V and 0 bases from J, leaving 17 bases between. Looked up from germline, CDR1 is LGHDT and CDR2 is YNNKEL (reference sequence). The CDR3 is 17 amino acids.

This clonotype has just a few counts. The J gene is TRBJ2-5, the V gene TRBV7-2; 7 nucleotides match TRBD1. V trimming: 0 bases; J trimming: 3 bases; junction bases outside the gene matches: 10. CDR1 is SGHTA, CDR2 FQGNSA, per germline. The CDR3 loop spans 17 amino acids. The CDR3 DNA reads TGTGCCAGCAGCTTAGCATTGACAGGGCTTTTTAAAGAGACCCAGTACTTC. This gives the protein CASSLALTGLFKETQYF.

This clonotype was detected a few times. The rearrangement links TRBV6-2 or TRBV6-3 to TRBJ1-5, with 9 bases identical to TRBD1. Looked up from germline, CDR1 is MNHEY and CDR2 is SVGEGT. Trimming at V came to 6 bases and at J to 4 bases, leaving 4 bases not matched to a gene. CDR3 length: 14 residues. CDR3 loop: CASSGTGWNQPQHF. The CDR3 coding sequence is TGTGCCAGCAGCGGGACAGGGTGGAATCAGCCCCAGCATTTT.

The sample holds a few counts of this clonotype. The chain links TRBV12-3 or TRBV12-4 to TRBJ1-2; the D gene is possibly TRBD1 (5 bases). Between the trimmed V and J ends, which lost 5 bases and 5 bases, there was a span of 9 bases. The CDR3 is made up of 12 amino acids. The chain's CDR3 is CASSLGAYGYTF. The CDR3 DNA sequence: TGTGCCAGCAGTCTAGGGGCTTATGGCTACACCTTC.

The chain uses TRBV14 and TRBJ1-1; D is unresolved. The CDR3 covers 14 residues. Trimming shortened V by 5 bases and J by 0 bases, and 10 bases separated the two germline ends. Germline CDR1 SGHDN, CDR2 FVKESK. The CDR3 DNA reads as TGTGCCAGCAGCAGTGACCCGATGAACACTGAAGCTTTCTTT. It yields the protein CASSSDPMNTEAFF.

This clonotype was detected only a few times. This rearrangement joins TRBV5-5 to TRBJ1-5; D is uncertain. Trimming pared 4 bases from V and 0 bases from J, leaving 8 bases between. The CDR3 spans 14 residues. Per germline, CDR1 SGHKS and CDR2 YYEKEE (reference sequence). The CDR3 loop is CASSMDLSNQPQHF. The CDR3 DNA reads as TGTGCCAGCAGCATGGACCTTAGCAATCAGCCCCAGCATTTT.

The J gene is TRBJ2-7, the V gene TRBV3-1; TRBD2 matches 10 bases. The CDR3 length is 16 residues. The ends lost 0 bases at V and 3 bases at J; junction bases unmatched: 5. CDR1 is LGHDT and CDR2 is YNNKEL in the germline V gene (reference sequence). The CDR3 loop is CASSQDPLAGYYEQYF. In DNA, the CDR3 is TGTGCCAGCAGCCAAGATCCACTAGCGGGATACTACGAGCAGTACTTC.

The V and J genes are TRBV6-1 and TRBJ1-5; a possible D gene is TRBD1 (6 bases). V was shortened by 1 base and J by 2 bases, with 12 bases between the two germline ends. Germline V CDR1 and CDR2: MNHNS, SASEGT. CDR3 size: 16 residues. The CDR3 nucleotides read TGTGCCAGCAGTGAAGACAGGGTGAACGGCAATCAGCCCCAGCATTTT. Translated, it gives CASSEDRVNGNQPQHF.

The chain is built from TRBV7-2 and TRBJ1-1; D might be TRBD1 (6 bases). The germline V and J ends were trimmed by 0 bases and 4 bases, with 12 bases remaining between them. This CDR3 region has 15 residues. Germline V lookup: CDR1 SGHTA, CDR2 FQGNSA. CDR3 protein: CASSLALGGPTEAFF. CDR3 bases: TGTGCCAGCAGCTTAGCGTTGGGGGGGCCCACTGAAGCTTTCTTT.

There are a few counts of this clonotype. The chain carries TRBV19 and TRBJ1-6; tentatively, D is TRBD1 (6 bases). CDR3 length: 14 residues. Trimming left V 5 bases short and J 10 bases short, with 15 bases between. Germline V gene lookup returns CDR1 LNHDA and CDR2 SQIVND (reference sequence). The CDR3 loop reads CASSLRDIQSPLHF. DNA of the CDR3: TGTGCCAGTAGTCTCCGGGACATCCAATCACCCCTCCACTTT.

This clonotype was seen a handful of times. The chain joins TRBV10-3 to TRBJ2-7; perhaps TRBD1 as D (6 bases). The germline V gene has CDR1 ENHRY and CDR2 SYGVKD. Trimming took 5 bases from V and 4 from J, leaving 6 bases between them. The CDR3 has 11 amino acids. CDR3 sequence (DNA): TGTGCCATCAGTCAGGGGTACGAGCAGTACTTC. This sequence encodes CAISQGYEQYF.

The chain links TRBV6-5 to TRBJ1-2; D possibly corresponds to TRBD1 (6 bases). V lost 6 bases and J lost 6, with 14 bases in between. Germline assignment: CDR1 MNHEY and CDR2 SVGAGI. This CDR3 spans 13 amino acids. This CDR3 is CASSPWGADGYTF. The CDR3 DNA is TGTGCCAGCAGCCCCTGGGGGGCGGATGGCTACACCTTC.

This clonotype was observed a handful of times. The chain links TRBV7-4 to TRBJ2-5; TRBD2 matches 8 bases. V gave up 7 bases and J gave up 3 bases; unmatched junction bases: 10. The germline V gene has CDR1 SGHVT and CDR2 SQSDAQ. This CDR3 region has 15 residues. The CDR3 DNA reads TGTGCCAGCACCGGGAGGGGGGAACGAAAAGAGACCCAGTACTTC. Encoded protein: CASTGRGERKETQYF.

The chain carries TRBV27 and TRBJ2-3; D unclear. From germline, CDR1 is MNHEY and CDR2 SMNVEV (reference sequence). CDR3 size: 13 residues. Trimming stripped 3 bases from V and 2 bases from J, with 6 bases between. The CDR3 spells CASSFMYTDTQYF. For the CDR3, the DNA is TGTGCCAGCAGTTTCATGTACACAGATACGCAGTATTTT.

The V gene is TRBV6-5, the J gene TRBJ1-1; D unclear. V lost 6 bases to trimming and J lost 1 base, with 3 bases between them. The CDR3 length is 11 residues. The germline V gene encodes CDR1 MNHEY and CDR2 SVGAGI. The CDR3 sequence is CASRSNTEAFF. CDR3 bases: TGTGCCAGCAGATCGAACACTGAAGCTTTCTTT.

The chain employs TRBV7-2 and TRBJ2-5; D remains unclear. V lost 6 bases and J 3 bases, leaving 11 bases between the germline ends. Germline-derived CDR1 and CDR2 are SGHTA and FQGNSA. The length of the CDR3 is 13 residues. The CDR3 bases are TGTGCCAGCAGTTTCCCAGTGGAAGAGACCCAGTACTTC. Protein sequence: CASSFPVEETQYF.

The rearrangement links TRBV3-1 to TRBJ2-1, with D perhaps TRBD2 (5 bases). This CDR3 has 15 residues. V was shortened by 0 bases and J by 8 bases, with 14 bases between the two germline ends. Germline loops: CDR1 LGHDT, CDR2 YNNKEL (reference sequence). CDR3 residues: CASSQDAASTDEQFF. CDR3 in DNA: TGTGCCAGCAGCCAAGATGCGGCTAGCACGGATGAGCAGTTCTTC.